The 23 T cell receptor beta chains below all came from one sample that was sequenced in a study of T cell responses to AZD1222 COVID-19 vaccine. Using immunoSEQ multiplex PCR, the repertoire was profiled, and TCRdb retains in-frame clones only, with some absent. The sample holds 130,000 to 150,000 clones, roughly nine tenths seen once. Sample: peripheral blood, taken on day 0 of AZD1222 vaccination. All receptors derive from an adult in good health.

Only one count was recorded for this clone. DNA for the CDR3: TGTGCCAGCAGCTTAATAACAGCCCGTGGGCAGTATTTT. Protein: CASSLITARGQYF. V gene TRBV7-8 combines with J gene TRBJ2-3, with D unresolved. Germline V gene sequence: CDR1 SGHVS, CDR2 FQNEAQ. V shed 2 bases and J shed 11 bases, with 14 bases lying between them. This CDR3 region has 13 residues. Based on the CDR3 plus reference TRBV7-8 and TRBJ2-3, the full variable domain is GAGVSQSPRYKVAKRGQDVALRCDPISGHVSLFWYQQALGQGPEFLTYFQNEAQLDKSGLPSDRFFAERPEGSVSTLKIQRTQQEDSAVYLCASSLITARGQYFGPGTRLTVL.

The rearrangement links TRBV29-1 to TRBJ2-7, with 7 bases identical to TRBD1. V was pared by 4 bases and J by 0 bases, with 3 bases of the junction left unmatched. CDR3 length: 13 amino acids. Looked up from germline, CDR1 is SQVTM and CDR2 is ANQGSEA. The CDR3 DNA reads as TGCAGCGTTGCCGGACAGGTCTCCTACGAGCAGTACTTC. As protein: CSVAGQVSYEQYF.

The chain employs TRBV28 and TRBJ2-5; 7 positions match TRBD1. The CDR3 totals 12 residues. Germline V CDR1 and CDR2: MDHEN, SYDVKM. Trimming cost V 10 bases and J 0 bases; bases outside gene matches: 2. The CDR3 region has the DNA TGTGCCACCCAGGGGGACCAAGAGACCCAGTACTTC. Protein product: CATQGDQETQYF.

The V call is TRBV19, the J call TRBJ1-2; unclear D gene. The CDR3 loop spans 13 amino acids. Trimming removed 1 base at V and 6 bases at J, with 9 bases between. Germline V gives CDR1 LNHDA, CDR2 SQIVND (reference sequence). The DNA of the CDR3 is TGTGCCAGTAGTATAGTATCCGGAGATGGCTACACCTTC. Its protein is CASSIVSGDGYTF.

J is TRBJ2-1 and V is TRBV20-1; D remains ambiguous. Germline assignment: CDR1 DFQATT and CDR2 SNEGSKA (reference sequence). V lost 1 base and J 8 bases, leaving 6 bases between the germline ends. The CDR3 covers 11 residues. The CDR3 DNA reads as TGCAGTGCTAGAGCCCAGGATGAGCAGTTCTTC. Translation gives CSARAQDEQFF.

The chain is built from TRBV5-8 and TRBJ2-3; no firm D call. Deletions cut 4 bases from V and 8 bases from J, with 20 bases between. The CDR3 totals 15 residues. Germline V CDR1 and CDR2: SGHTS, YDEGEE. CDR3 sequence: CASSHTPSSPATQYF. CDR3 DNA sequence: TGTGCCAGCAGCCACACCCCCTCCTCCCCCGCTACGCAGTATTTT.

This chain joins TRBV19 and TRBJ1-2; D is unresolved. The germline gives CDR1 LNHDA, CDR2 SQIVND (reference sequence). The ends were cut back, 3 bases at V and 1 base at J, with 6 bases in the middle. CDR3 length: 13 residues. CDR3 region: CASSIYLNYGYTF. DNA of the CDR3: TGTGCCAGTAGTATCTACCTTAACTATGGCTACACCTTC.

The V call is TRBV27, the J call TRBJ1-2, with D possibly TRBD1 on 6 matching bases. The CDR3 extends over 15 amino acids. CDR1 and CDR2 from the germline V gene are MNHEY and SMNVEV (reference sequence). Between the trimmed V and J ends, which lost 6 bases and 7 bases, there was a span of 21 bases. The CDR3 DNA sequence: TGTGCCAGCAGGGAATTTACAGGGCCTTCCGGTGGCTACACCTTC. Its translation is CASREFTGPSGGYTF.

The rearrangement links TRBV25-1 to TRBJ2-1; D call uncertain. The length of the CDR3 is 11 residues. The V end was cut by 3 bases, the J end by 6 bases, with 3 bases between. Germline V gene sequence: CDR1 MGHDK, CDR2 SYGVNS. CDR3 sequence reads: CASSEVNEQFF. CDR3 in DNA: TGTGCCAGCAGTGAGGTCAATGAGCAGTTCTTC.

The chain uses TRBV5-6 and TRBJ1-2, with D possibly TRBD1 on 5 matching bases. CDR1 SGHDT and CDR2 YYEEEE come from the germline V gene. This CDR3 is 15 amino acids long. V was cut by 2 bases and J by 2 bases, with 13 bases left in between. The CDR3 sequence is CASSLLGRNNYGYTF. The CDR3 DNA is TGTGCCAGCAGCTTATTGGGACGGAACAACTATGGCTACACCTTC.

V is TRBV10-3 and J is TRBJ2-5, with D possibly being TRBD2 (6 bases). V gave up 4 bases and J gave up 3 bases, with 18 bases separating them. CDR1 and CDR2 from the germline V gene are ENHRY and SYGVKD. CDR3 length: 16 amino acids. CDR3 region: CAISGDGGLLEETQYF. As DNA, the CDR3 is TGTGCCATCAGTGGTGACGGGGGTCTCCTCGAAGAGACCCAGTACTTC.

The rearrangement links TRBV13 to TRBJ1-2; TRBD1 agrees at 9 bases. The V gene's germline CDR1 is PRHDT and CDR2 FYEKMQ (reference sequence). Trimming took 5 bases from V and 4 from J; bases not matched to a gene: 5. The CDR3 runs 14 residues. The CDR3 reads CASSVWTGAYGYTF. The CDR3 region has the DNA TGTGCCAGCAGCGTATGGACAGGGGCCTATGGCTACACCTTC.

V usage is TRBV2 and J usage is TRBJ2-1, with TRBD1 matching over 7 bases. The CDR3 is 13 amino acids. The germline V gene has CDR1 SNHLY and CDR2 FYNNEI. With V trimmed by 6 bases and J by 7 bases, 6 bases remained unmatched. The CDR3 is CASRGTDTNEQFF. The CDR3, as DNA: TGTGCCAGCAGAGGGACAGATACTAATGAGCAGTTCTTC.

The chain links TRBV7-8 to TRBJ1-1; TRBD1 is a possible D gene (5 bases). Trimming removed 5 bases from V and 5 bases from J, with 9 bases in between. CDR1 is SGHVS and CDR2 is FQNEAQ in the germline V gene. The CDR3 has 12 residues. The CDR3 loop is CASSLRQTEAFF. Written as DNA, the CDR3 is TGTGCCAGCAGCCTAAGACAGACTGAAGCTTTCTTT.

This clone has only one observation. The CDR3 region is CASSQGITGGLSNQPQHF. CDR3 sequence (DNA): TGTGCCAGCAGCCAAGGGATTACAGGGGGCCTTAGCAATCAGCCCCAGCATTTT. V usage is TRBV3-1 (or the pseudogene TRBV3-2) and J usage is TRBJ1-5, with 9 bases that match TRBD1. The germline gives CDR1 LGHDT, CDR2 YNNKEL (reference sequence). The CDR3 is 18 amino acids. The V segment lost 1 base and the J segment 0 bases; nucleotides outside the gene matches: 7.

As to this clone: This sample includes further DNA sequences coding for the same CDR3. This chain joins TRBV7-2 and TRBJ2-2, with D maybe TRBD2 (7 bases). V lost 1 base and J lost 2, with 8 bases in between. The CDR3 covers 15 residues. Germline V gene sequence: CDR1 SGHTA, CDR2 FQGNSA. The CDR3 DNA reads as TGTGCCAGCAGCTTAGGCGGGGGCAACACCGGGGAGCTGTTTTTT. Translated, it gives CASSLGGGNTGELFF.

The chain recombines TRBV19 with TRBJ1-1; D might be TRBD1 (5 bases). The CDR3 has 15 amino acids. The germline V gene has CDR1 LNHDA and CDR2 SQIVND (reference sequence). V lost 0 bases and J 1 base, leaving 9 bases between the germline ends. The CDR3 here is CASSIDRAPNTEAFF. The DNA of the CDR3 is TGTGCCAGTAGTATAGACAGGGCTCCGAACACTGAAGCTTTCTTT.

The rearrangement uses TRBV19 and TRBJ1-5; no firm D call. V lost 1 base to trimming and J lost 0 bases, with 7 bases between them. The V gene's germline CDR1 is LNHDA and CDR2 SQIVND (reference sequence). This CDR3 is built from 15 residues. The CDR3 reads CASSIVLNSNQPQHF. CDR3 DNA: TGTGCCAGTAGTATAGTCCTTAATAGCAATCAGCCCCAGCATTTT.

In DNA form, the CDR3 reads TGTGCCAGCAGTCGGCCGGGACAGGGTAGGAATGAGCAGTTCTTC. Its translation is CASSRPGQGRNEQFF. V gene TRBV2 combines with J gene TRBJ2-1, with 9 positions matching TRBD1. J gave up 7 bases and V 5 bases, and 9 bases lay outside the gene matches. CDR1 and CDR2 from the germline V gene are SNHLY and FYNNEI. The CDR3 sequence is 15 residues long.

The rearrangement links TRBV3-1 (or the pseudogene TRBV3-2) to TRBJ1-2; 7 bases are shared with TRBD1. With V trimmed by 4 bases and J by 2 bases, 13 bases remained unmatched. The length of the CDR3 is 17 residues. The germline gives CDR1 LGHDT, CDR2 YNNKEL (reference sequence). CDR3 DNA sequence: TGTGCCAGCAGCCCTCTACAGGGGCAGGGGCAGAACTATGGCTACACCTTC. It yields the protein CASSPLQGQGQNYGYTF.

The CDR3 nucleotides read TGTGCCAGCAGTCAAAGACAGGGGACCTACACTGAAGCTTTCTTT. Its protein product is CASSQRQGTYTEAFF. This chain connects TRBV28 to TRBJ1-1, with 8 bases aligning to TRBD1. CDR3 length: 15 amino acids. The ends lost 5 bases at V and 3 bases at J; junction bases unmatched: 8. The germline gives CDR1 MDHEN, CDR2 SYDVKM.

The rearrangement joins TRBV5-4 to TRBJ1-2; D not certain. Germline CDR1 reads SGHNT; CDR2 reads YYREEE (reference sequence). The CDR3 has 14 amino acids. Trimming removed 0 bases at V and 7 bases at J, with 13 bases between. The chain's CDR3 is CASSLGTAGFGYTF. CDR3 bases: TGTGCCAGCAGCTTGGGAACCGCGGGGTTTGGCTACACCTTC.

The V gene is TRBV6-4, the J gene TRBJ1-1; 7 bases fit TRBD1. Per the germline V gene, CDR1 is MRHNA and CDR2 is SNTAGT. The CDR3 length is 15 residues. Germline trimming cut 5 bases from V and 4 bases from J; bases unmatched to any gene: 10. The CDR3 sequence: CASSQTTGDGTEAFF. CDR3 bases: TGTGCCAGCAGTCAGACTACAGGGGATGGCACTGAAGCTTTCTTT.